The 5 T cell receptor beta chains in this list originate from one sample, sequenced in a study of cytotoxic CD8 clonotypes in ibrutinib-treated CLL. TCRdb's copy holds only in-frame clones and misses some; the assay was immunoSEQ multiplex PCR. The table has 30,000 to 40,000 clones, 69% seen once; the top ten hold around 30%. Source: PBMCs, taken before ibrutinib treatment. The receptors originated from a human donor with chronic lymphocytic leukemia.

This sequence joins TRBV28 and TRBJ1-2; 7 bases map to TRBD1. This CDR3 has 15 amino acids. The germline CDR1 and CDR2 sequences are MDHEN and SYDVKM. The trim removed 5 bases at V and 7 bases at J, leaving 13 bases unmatched. For the CDR3, the DNA is TGTGCCAGCAGTGAGGATACGGACAGGTGGGGTGGCTACACCTTC. Protein product: CASSEDTDRWGGYTF.

The V and J genes are TRBV16 and TRBJ1-2; D might be TRBD1 (6 bases). V shed 6 bases and J shed 3 bases, with 14 bases lying between them. CDR1 is KGHSY, CDR2 FQNENV, per germline. CDR3 length equals 14 residues. The CDR3 DNA sequence: TGTGCCAGCAGACCCAGGGGATTTTACTATGGCTACACCTTC. The encoded protein is CASRPRGFYYGYTF. The whole variable domain, filled in from reference TRBV16 and TRBJ1-2, reads GEEVAQTPKHLVRGEGQKAKLYCAPIKGHSYVFWYQQVLKNEFKFLISFQNENVFDETGMPKERFSAKCLPNSPCSLEIQATKLEDSAVYFCASRPRGFYYGYTFGSGTRLTVV.

The rearrangement uses TRBV18 and TRBJ2-3; 7 positions match TRBD1. The length of the CDR3 is 14 residues. Germline CDR1 KGHSH, CDR2 LQKENI. Germline trimming cut 4 bases from V and 5 bases from J; bases unmatched to any gene: 6. The CDR3 region has the DNA TGTGCCAGCTCACAGACAGGGTCTGGAGATACGCAGTATTTT. This sequence encodes CASSQTGSGDTQYF.

The chain links TRBV10-3 to TRBJ2-1, with D possibly being TRBD1 (6 bases). Germline V gene lookup returns CDR1 ENHRY and CDR2 SYGVKD. V was pared by 6 bases and J by 9 bases, with 15 bases between. This CDR3 is 13 amino acids long. The CDR3 sequence is CAIRDREYGEQFF. The CDR3 bases are TGTGCCATCAGGGACAGAGAGTATGGTGAGCAGTTCTTC.

The J gene is TRBJ2-2, the V gene TRBV2; D gene uncertain. Germline assignment: CDR1 SNHLY and CDR2 FYNNEI. V lost 2 bases, J lost 0 bases, and 7 bases lay in between. The CDR3 has 15 amino acids. CDR3 sequence reads: CASSEFASNTGELFF. The CDR3 nucleotides read TGTGCCAGCAGTGAATTCGCCTCGAACACCGGGGAGCTGTTTTTT.